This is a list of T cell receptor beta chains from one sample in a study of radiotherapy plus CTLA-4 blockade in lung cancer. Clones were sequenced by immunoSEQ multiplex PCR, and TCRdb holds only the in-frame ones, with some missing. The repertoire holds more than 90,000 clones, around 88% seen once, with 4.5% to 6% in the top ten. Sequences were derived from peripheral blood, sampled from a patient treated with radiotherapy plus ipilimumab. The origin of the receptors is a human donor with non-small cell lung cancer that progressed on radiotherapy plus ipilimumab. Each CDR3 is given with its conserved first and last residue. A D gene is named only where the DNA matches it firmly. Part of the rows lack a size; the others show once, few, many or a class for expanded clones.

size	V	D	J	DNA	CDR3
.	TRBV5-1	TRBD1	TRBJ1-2	TGCGCCAGCAGCTTGGTAGAGGGGGCGTCTCGGGGCTACACCTTC	CASSLVEGASRGYTF
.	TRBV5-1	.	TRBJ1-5	TGCGCCAGCAGCGACAGCGGAGACCGCAATCAGCCCCAGCATTTT	CASSDSGDRNQPQHF
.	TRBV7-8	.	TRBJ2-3	TGTGCCAGCACGTCATGGGATACGCAGTATTTT	CASTSWDTQYF
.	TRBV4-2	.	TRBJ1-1	TGTGCCAGCAGCGCAATAAGTTCCTCAGCCGGGACGCAAGCTTTCTTT	CASSAISSSAGTQAFF
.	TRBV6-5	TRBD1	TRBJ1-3	TGTGCCAGCACCTTAAACAGGGGAGCCGGAAACACCATATATTTT	CASTLNRGAGNTIYF
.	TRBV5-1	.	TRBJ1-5	TGCGCCAGCAGCTTGATTTCGGGTGATCCGCCCCAGCATTTT	CASSLISGDPPQHF
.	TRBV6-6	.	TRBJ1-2	TGTGCCAGCAGAACCTCCCTGGACAGCTATGGCTACACCTTC	CASRTSLDSYGYTF
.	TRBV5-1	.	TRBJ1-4	TGCGCCAGCAGCTTGGTCCAGTCCGCAACTAATGAAAAACTGTTTTTT	CASSLVQSATNEKLFF
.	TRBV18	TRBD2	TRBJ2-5	TGTGCCAGCTCGCTCCTCCTAGCGGTCCAAGAGACCCAGTACTTC	CASSLLLAVQETQYF
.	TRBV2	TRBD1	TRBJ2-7	TGTGCCAGCAGGGACAGGGGGACCCCCAGGGACGAGCAGTACTTC	CASRDRGTPRDEQYF
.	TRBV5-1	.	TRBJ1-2	TGCGCCAGCAGCACGACAGAGTTCTATGGCTACACCTTC	CASSTTEFYGYTF
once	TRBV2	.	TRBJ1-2	TGTGCCAGCAGTGATGCCGCGAGACTCAACTATGGCTACACCTTC	CASSDAARLNYGYTF
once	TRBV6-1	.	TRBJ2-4	TGTGCCAGCAGCGCACCACCGCCTTCCAAAAACATTCAGTACTTC	CASSAPPPSKNIQYF
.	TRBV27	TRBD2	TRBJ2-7	TGTGCCAGCAGTCCATTAGCGGGAGGCATCGGATACGAGCAGTACTTC	CASSPLAGGIGYEQYF
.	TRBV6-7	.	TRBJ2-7	TGTGCCAGCAGAGAACAGCCATTCACGTCCTACGAGCAGTACTTC	CASREQPFTSYEQYF
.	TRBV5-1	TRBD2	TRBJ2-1	TGCGCCAGCAGCATGGGGACTAGCGGGGAATACAATGAGCAGTTCTTC	CASSMGTSGEYNEQFF
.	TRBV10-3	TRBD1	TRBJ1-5	TGTGCCACGTCCACAGGGGGTGATTTTCAGCCCCAGCATTTT	CATSTGGDFQPQHF
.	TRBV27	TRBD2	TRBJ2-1	TGTGCCAGCACCCAAGGGACTAGCGGGGATTTTTACAATGAGCAGTTCTTC	CASTQGTSGDFYNEQFF
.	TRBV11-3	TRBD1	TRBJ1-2	TGTGCCAGCAGCTCGAACAGGGGGCCGAGGTATGGCTACACCTTC	CASSSNRGPRYGYTF
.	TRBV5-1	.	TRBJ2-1	TGCGCCAGCAGCTTGGCGGGCGCAGGGAGAGTTGAGCAGTTCTTC	CASSLAGAGRVEQFF
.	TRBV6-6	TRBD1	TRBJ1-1	TGTGCCAGCAGTTATTCCCCCAGGGGGAAGGAAACTGAAGCTTTCTTT	CASSYSPRGKETEAFF
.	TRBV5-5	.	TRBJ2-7	TGTGCCAGCAGCTTGCTGACCCCTCCGGGGGAGCAGTACTTC	CASSLLTPPGEQYF
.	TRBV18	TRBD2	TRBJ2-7	TGTGCCAGCTCACTTAGCGGGAGTGGTTACGAGCAGTACTTC	CASSLSGSGYEQYF
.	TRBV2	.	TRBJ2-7	TGTGCCAGCAGGGAACGGGGGCAACAATCCTACGAGCAGTACTTC	CASRERGQQSYEQYF
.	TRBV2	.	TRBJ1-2	TGTGCCAGCAGTGACAGTGGGGACTATGGCTACACCTTC	CASSDSGDYGYTF
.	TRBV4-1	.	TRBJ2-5	TGCGCCAGCAGCCAAGAGGGACGGGAACAAGAGACCCAGTACTTC	CASSQEGREQETQYF
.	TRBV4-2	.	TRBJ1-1	TGTGCCAGCTCCCGAAAACTCCTAGGTGGAGAGGAGAGAACTGAAGCTTTCTTT	CASSRKLLGGEERTEAFF
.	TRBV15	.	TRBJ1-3	TGTGCCACCAGCACGTATCAGGGGCTGCGAAACACCATATATTTT	CATSTYQGLRNTIYF
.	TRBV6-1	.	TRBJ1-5	TGTGCCAGCAGTGAATTGGGGCGTAAATATCAGCCCCAGCATTTT	CASSELGRKYQPQHF